A single sample gave rise to the 30 T cell receptor beta chains below, sequenced in a study of monozygotic twins with inflammatory bowel disease. Reanalyzing the 5' RACE reads, TCRdb keeps one entry per CDR3 protein, without DNA. This sample's clone table lists about 300,000 distinct CDR3 sequences. Sequenced: blood. Source of these receptors: a human donor with ulcerative colitis or Crohn's disease, or a healthy co-twin of an affected twin (not recorded which).

The rearrangement joins TRBV6-2 or TRBV6-3 to TRBJ2-3; TCRdb's D call of TRBD2 is untestable without DNA. Germline assignment: CDR1 MNHEY and CDR2 SVGEGT. This CDR3 contains 15 residues. CDR3 amino acids: CASRKKAVPTDTQYF.

The gene calls are TRBV5-1 and TRBJ2-7; TCRdb designates TRBD2, a call that cannot be tested without DNA. The germline V gene encodes CDR1 SGHRS and CDR2 YFSETQ. The CDR3 is 17 residues long. The CDR3 loop reads CASSLNFGSSGSYEQYF.

The J gene is TRBJ2-3, the V gene TRBV20-1; the TCRdb D gene call, TRBD2, has no DNA to confirm it. The CDR3 is made up of 14 amino acids. Germline V CDR1 and CDR2: DFQATT, SNEGSKA (reference sequence). The CDR3 reads CSARDGTSVDTQYF.

The V and J genes are TRBV7-2 and TRBJ2-3; TCRdb proposes TRBD1, but this gene call is untestable without DNA. The CDR3 is made up of 17 amino acids. Per the germline V gene, CDR1 is SGHTA and CDR2 is FQGNSA. CDR3 protein: CASSPHEGITSTDTQYF.

This chain links TRBV7-9 with TRBJ2-2; TCRdb selects TRBD1, and the lack of DNA leaves this call unchecked. The length of the CDR3 is 14 residues. The germline CDR1 and CDR2 sequences are SEHNR and FQNEAQ (reference sequence). CDR3 sequence reads: CASSLAQDTGELFF.

V usage is TRBV5-1 and J usage is TRBJ2-7; TCRdb calls TRBD1, which cannot be checked without DNA. Germline lookup yields CDR1 SGHRS and CDR2 YFSETQ. The CDR3 has 15 residues. CDR3 region: CASSRGQGASYEQYF.

V and J are TRBV6-5 and TRBJ1-2; TCRdb returns TRBD1, unconfirmable since there is no DNA. This CDR3 comprises 17 residues. Germline lookup yields CDR1 MNHEY and CDR2 SVGAGI. The CDR3 reads CASSYGTEGPSNYGYTF.

The V and J genes are TRBV12-3 or TRBV12-4 and TRBJ2-3. The CDR3 totals 12 residues. CDR3 amino acids: CASRQLTDTQYF.

V usage is TRBV29-1 and J usage is TRBJ1-4; TCRdb proposes TRBD1, but this gene call is untestable without DNA. CDR1 is SQVTM and CDR2 is ANQGSEA in the germline V gene. This CDR3 is built from 19 residues. CDR3 protein: CSASSFPGPRTNLVEKLFF.

The chain uses TRBV7-2 and TRBJ2-7; TCRdb returns TRBD1, unconfirmable since there is no DNA. CDR1 is SGHTA, CDR2 FQGNSA, per germline. The CDR3 spans 14 residues. CDR3 amino acids: CASSLPMGAGEQYF.

This rearrangement joins TRBV18 to TRBJ2-7; with no DNA, the TCRdb D assignment of TRBD1 cannot be verified. Germline V lookup: CDR1 KGHSH, CDR2 LQKENI. The CDR3 spans 15 residues. This CDR3 is CASSPPGQVTSEQYF.

This chain uses TRBV29-1 with TRBJ2-3; TCRdb lists TRBD2, though no DNA is available to test this call. This CDR3 spans 15 amino acids. The V gene's germline CDR1 is SQVTM and CDR2 ANQGSEA. The CDR3 loop is CSVEVPSGNTDTQYF.

The chain joins TRBV6-2 or TRBV6-3 to TRBJ1-5; lacking DNA, the TRBD1 call made by TCRdb goes unchecked. The CDR3 contains 15 residues. CDR1 and CDR2 from the germline V gene are MNHEY and SVGEGT. This chain's CDR3 is CASRDNRGASQPQHF.

CDR3 residues: CASSVLEIAITDTQYF. The chain links TRBV9 to TRBJ2-3. There are 16 residues in the CDR3. Germline V gives CDR1 SGDLS, CDR2 YYNGEE.

The chain combines TRBV20-1 with TRBJ2-5. The CDR3 covers 11 residues. Germline CDR1 DFQATT, CDR2 SNEGSKA (reference sequence). The CDR3 here is CSEATLETQYF.

The CDR3 loop reads CASSPPGTPKNEQFF. The rearrangement uses TRBV18 and TRBJ2-1; TCRdb names TRBD1, which stays unverified in the absence of DNA. Germline CDR1 is KGHSH and CDR2 is LQKENI. The CDR3 is made up of 15 amino acids.

This sequence joins TRBV9 and TRBJ1-6; TCRdb gives TRBD1 as the D gene, but with no DNA this cannot be confirmed. Germline lookup yields CDR1 SGDLS and CDR2 YYNGEE. The CDR3 consists of 15 residues. The CDR3 region is CASSTEGQSFSPLHF.

This chain joins TRBV11-2 and TRBJ2-2; the D gene TCRdb calls, TRBD2, cannot be checked with no DNA. CDR1 is SGHAT, CDR2 FQNNGV, per germline. The CDR3 has 16 amino acids. CDR3 sequence reads: CASSLRALTRAGELFF.

The V gene is TRBV11-2, the J gene TRBJ2-7; TCRdb's D call of TRBD1 is untestable without DNA. Germline CDR1 and CDR2: SGHAT and FQNNGV. The CDR3 contains 17 residues. The CDR3 sequence is CASSLGPTGQGWNEQYF.

The chain is built from TRBV9 and TRBJ2-5; the TRBD1 assignment by TCRdb is unverifiable without DNA. This CDR3 spans 13 amino acids. In germline, CDR1 is SGDLS, CDR2 YYNGEE. This chain's CDR3 is CASSPGGEQTQYF.

The chain combines TRBV5-1 with TRBJ2-2; the D call from TCRdb, TRBD2, cannot be confirmed without DNA. Germline V gene lookup returns CDR1 SGHRS and CDR2 YFSETQ. The length of the CDR3 is 20 residues. The CDR3 region is CASSLDGVELAGKNTGELFF. The entire variable domain, with the rest obtained from reference TRBV5-1 and TRBJ2-2, is as follows: KAGVTQTPRYLIKTRGQQVTLSCSPISGHRSVSWYQQTPGQGLQFLFEYFSETQRNKGNFPGRFSGRQFSNSRSEMNVSTLELGDSALYLCASSLDGVELAGKNTGELFFGEGSRLTVL.

This chain joins TRBV18 and TRBJ2-7. The CDR3 totals 12 residues. Germline loops: CDR1 KGHSH, CDR2 LQKENI. CDR3: CASSSVGGEQYF.

This sequence joins TRBV7-2 and TRBJ1-5; absent DNA, TCRdb's TRBD1 call cannot be checked. The CDR3 runs to 15 residues. The germline V gene has CDR1 SGHTA and CDR2 FQGNSA. CDR3: CASSVESGANQPQHF.

CDR3 region: CASTLSNPNGGEQYF. V gene TRBV6-1 combines with J gene TRBJ2-7. Per germline, CDR1 MNHNS and CDR2 SASEGT. CDR3 length: 15 amino acids.

The chain recombines TRBV3-1 with TRBJ2-1. The CDR3 has 17 residues. CDR1 LGHDT and CDR2 YNNKEL come from the germline V gene (reference sequence). CDR3 in amino acids: CASSQLLGSGRLNEQFF.

The chain uses TRBV20-1 and TRBJ2-5; TCRdb returns TRBD1, unconfirmable since there is no DNA. The CDR3 has 13 amino acids. Germline CDR1 and CDR2: DFQATT and SNEGSKA (reference sequence). CDR3 in amino acids: CSAIWTAQETQYF.

The genes are TRBV7-2 and TRBJ1-1; TCRdb's D call of TRBD1 is untestable without DNA. The CDR3 runs 15 residues. From germline, CDR1 is SGHTA and CDR2 FQGNSA. The CDR3 sequence is CASSKQQGYRTEAFF.

The CDR3 reads CASSPEGGRKNEQYF. The chain couples TRBV7-2 to TRBJ2-7; checking the TCRdb D call of TRBD2 is not possible without DNA. The CDR3 has 15 residues. Per germline, CDR1 SGHTA and CDR2 FQGNSA.

The rearrangement uses TRBV20-1 and TRBJ1-2; TCRdb outputs TRBD1, but without DNA this stays unchecked. This CDR3 region has 13 residues. CDR1 and CDR2 from the germline V gene are DFQATT and SNEGSKA (reference sequence). CDR3 sequence: CSTSKTPGYGYTF.

The gene calls are TRBV7-8 and TRBJ2-3; TCRdb's D call of TRBD2 is untestable without DNA. CDR1 is SGHVS and CDR2 is FQNEAQ in the germline V gene. This CDR3 has 18 amino acids. CDR3 loop: CASSPRLAGGTSTDTQYF. The whole variable domain, filled in from reference TRBV7-8 and TRBJ2-3, reads GAGVSQSPRYKVAKRGQDVALRCDPISGHVSLFWYQQALGQGPEFLTYFQNEAQLDKSGLPSDRFFAERPEGSVSTLKIQRTQQEDSAVYLCASSPRLAGGTSTDTQYFGPGTRLTVL.